The clone carrying this T cell receptor beta chain was seen a handful of times. This specimen comes from a study of blood T cell repertoires in COVID-19. For the study at large: COVID-19 samples, acute and convalescent, were from the United States, Italy and Spain. PBMCs, B-cell-depleted T cells, or T cells were the source of the cDNA or gDNA that made up the material.

Seattle's enrolled individuals joined amid active infection and were then monitored longitudinally. Assay: immunoSEQ multiplex PCR; the TCRdb copy retains only in-frame clones and omits some. This table holds under 300,000 clones, nearly 90% found once. The receptor comes from a woman aged 55-69 years with COVID-19, enrolled during active disease. The sample comprised peripheral blood.

In DNA, the CDR3 is TGTGCCAGCAGCCCGGGACTGCGGATATGGGCTTTCTTT. It specifies CASSPGLRIWAFF. The chain uses TRBV7-2 and TRBJ1-1; weak D call: TRBD1 (5 bases). Germline CDR1 and CDR2: SGHTA and FQGNSA. CDR3 length: 13 residues. The germline V and J ends were trimmed by 5 bases and 11 bases, with 18 bases remaining between them.